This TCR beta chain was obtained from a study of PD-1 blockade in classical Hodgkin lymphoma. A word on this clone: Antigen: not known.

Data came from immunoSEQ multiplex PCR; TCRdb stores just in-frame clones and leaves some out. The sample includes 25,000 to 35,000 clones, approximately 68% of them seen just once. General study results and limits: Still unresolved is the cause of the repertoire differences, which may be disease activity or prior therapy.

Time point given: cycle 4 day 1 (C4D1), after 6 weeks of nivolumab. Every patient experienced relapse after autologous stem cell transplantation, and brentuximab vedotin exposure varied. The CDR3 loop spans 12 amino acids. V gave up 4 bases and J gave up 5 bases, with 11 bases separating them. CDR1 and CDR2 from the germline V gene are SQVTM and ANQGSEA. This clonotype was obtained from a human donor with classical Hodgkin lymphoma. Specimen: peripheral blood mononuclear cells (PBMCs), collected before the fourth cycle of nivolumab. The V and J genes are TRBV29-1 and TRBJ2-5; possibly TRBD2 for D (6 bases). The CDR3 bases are TGCAGCGTTGCCCCCGGGGGTGAGACCCAGTACTTC. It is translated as CSVAPGGETQYF.